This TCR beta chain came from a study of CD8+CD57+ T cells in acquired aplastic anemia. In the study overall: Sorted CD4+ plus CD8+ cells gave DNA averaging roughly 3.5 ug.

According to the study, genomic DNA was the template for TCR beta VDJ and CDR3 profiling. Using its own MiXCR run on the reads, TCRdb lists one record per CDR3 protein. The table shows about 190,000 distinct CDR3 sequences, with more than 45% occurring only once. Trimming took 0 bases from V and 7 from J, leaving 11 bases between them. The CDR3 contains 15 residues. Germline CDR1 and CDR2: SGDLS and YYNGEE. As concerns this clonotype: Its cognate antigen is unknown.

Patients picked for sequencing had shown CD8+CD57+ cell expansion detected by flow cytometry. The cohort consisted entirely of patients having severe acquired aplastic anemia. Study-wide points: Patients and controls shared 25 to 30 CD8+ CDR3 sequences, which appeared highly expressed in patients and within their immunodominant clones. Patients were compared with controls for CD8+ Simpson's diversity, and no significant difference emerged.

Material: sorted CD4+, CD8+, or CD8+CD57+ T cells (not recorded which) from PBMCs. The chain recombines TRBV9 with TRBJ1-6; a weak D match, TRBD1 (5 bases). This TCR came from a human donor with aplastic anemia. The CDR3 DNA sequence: TGTGCCAGCAGCGTAGCAGGGCAGGTAAATTCACCCCTCCACTTT. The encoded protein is CASSVAGQVNSPLHF.